The TCR beta chain described here comes from a study of beta chain features in type 1 diabetes. Points from the study as a whole: Naive, central memory and Treg TCRB repertoires appeared more alike in patients than in healthy donors.

Since all of the isolated RNA was reverse transcribed, expressed TCRB transcripts were what got sequenced. There were 3.4 million or so reads on average in the naive, central memory and regulatory T cell samples. Profiled with immunoSEQ multiplex PCR; TCRdb holds only in-frame clones, not every one. The data show around 400,000 clones, roughly 15% seen once. This clone was counted only a few times. The antigen remains undetermined. This CDR3 is 17 amino acids long. The germline gives CDR1 LNHNV, CDR2 YYDKDF (reference sequence). V shed 3 bases and J 4 bases; nucleotides not matched to a gene: 10. The sample was naive CD4+ T cells from blood. The sequence was obtained from a young woman in good health. The V gene is TRBV15, the J gene TRBJ2-7; 12 bases match TRBD2. Written as DNA, the CDR3 is TGTGCCACCAGCAGCTTAGGACTAGCGGGAAGAGATTACGAGCAGTACTTC. It translates to CATSSLGLAGRDYEQYF.